This T cell receptor (beta chain) stems from a study of CD8+ T cells in alopecia areata. Overall study: Dosing with tofacitinib proceeded for 6 to 18 months, followed by 6 months off drug.

As the sequencing template, cDNA was produced by extracting RNA and reverse transcribing it. The repertoire was sequenced with immunoSEQ multiplex PCR; TCRdb's copy has only in-frame clones and lacks some. Of over 150,000 clones in the sample, 63% were seen once. Worth noting for this clone: The antigen remains unidentified.

Points from the study as a whole: Sharing of TCR sequences between patients (possibly for HLA-related reasons) was less clear than in mice. Scalp repertoires also include resident alphabeta T cells from normal skin.

Germline lookup yields CDR1 MNHNY and CDR2 SVGAGI (reference sequence). The length of the CDR3 is 14 residues. Trimming shortened V by 7 bases and J by 0 bases, and 12 bases separated the two germline ends. Source: CD4+ T cells sorted from blood, taken at week 0. V usage is TRBV6-6 and J usage is TRBJ1-2; D is unclear. This clonotype was obtained from a human donor with alopecia areata. In nucleotides, the CDR3 is TGTGCCAGCATTCCGGGCCGAACTAACTATGGCTACACCTTC. Translated: CASIPGRTNYGYTF.